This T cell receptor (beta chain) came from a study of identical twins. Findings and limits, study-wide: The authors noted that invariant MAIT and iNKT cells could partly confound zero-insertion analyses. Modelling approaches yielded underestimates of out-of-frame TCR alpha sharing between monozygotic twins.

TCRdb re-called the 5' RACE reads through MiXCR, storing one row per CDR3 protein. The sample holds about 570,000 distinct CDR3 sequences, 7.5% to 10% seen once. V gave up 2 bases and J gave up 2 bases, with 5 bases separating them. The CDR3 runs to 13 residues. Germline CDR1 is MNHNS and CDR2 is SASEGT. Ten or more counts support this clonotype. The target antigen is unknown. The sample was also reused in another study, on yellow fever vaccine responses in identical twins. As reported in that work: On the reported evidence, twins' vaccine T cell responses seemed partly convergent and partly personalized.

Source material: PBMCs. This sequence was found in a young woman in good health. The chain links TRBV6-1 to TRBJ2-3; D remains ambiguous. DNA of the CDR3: TGTGCCAGCAGTGAATCCGCCACAGATACGCAGTATTTT. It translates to CASSESATDTQYF.